The next 7 T cell receptor beta chains were all read from a single sample in a study of identifying expanded T cells in peripheral blood. Data came from immunoSEQ multiplex PCR; TCRdb stores just in-frame clones and leaves some out. The sample includes some 99,000 clones, 88% of them seen just once. The source material was blood. All receptors derive from a person between 18 and 69 years old in good health.

V usage is TRBV5-5 and J usage is TRBJ2-1; D might be TRBD1 (5 bases). CDR3 length equals 16 residues. The V end lost 2 bases, the J end lost 1 base, and 13 bases lay between the germline ends. Germline V CDR1 and CDR2: SGHKS, YYEKEE (reference sequence). The CDR3 sequence: CASSFQAGLSYNEQFF. In DNA, the CDR3 is TGTGCCAGCAGCTTTCAGGCAGGGCTTTCCTACAATGAGCAGTTCTTC.

The rearrangement links TRBV27 to TRBJ2-7; D not certain. The V gene lost 5 bases and the J gene lost 3 bases, with 11 bases spanning the gap. The CDR3 covers 13 residues. The V gene's germline CDR1 is MNHEY and CDR2 SMNVEV (reference sequence). CDR3 in amino acids: CASSPETGYEQYF. In DNA form, the CDR3 reads TGTGCCAGCAGTCCAGAAACCGGCTACGAGCAGTACTTC.

The V and J genes are TRBV4-1 and TRBJ2-3, with 14 bases lining up with TRBD2. With V trimmed by 9 bases and J by 5 bases, 7 bases remained unmatched. The CDR3 has 15 amino acids. Per the germline V gene, CDR1 is MGHRA and CDR2 is YSYEKL. The CDR3 reads CASNAGLAGGDTQYF. DNA of the CDR3: TGCGCCAGTAACGCCGGACTAGCGGGAGGAGATACGCAGTATTTT.

This chain joins TRBV11-3 and TRBJ2-3; D ambiguous. This CDR3 comprises 12 residues. Trimming stripped 5 bases from V and 8 bases from J, with 11 bases between. Per germline, CDR1 SGHNT and CDR2 YENEEA. The CDR3 region has the DNA TGTGCCAGCAGCGACTCAGGTCCTACGCAGTATTTT. Translating gives CASSDSGPTQYF. Combining the CDR3 with reference TRBV11-3 and TRBJ2-3 gives the whole variable domain EAGVVQSPRYKIIEKKQPVAFWCNPISGHNTLYWYLQNLGQGPELLIRYENEEAVDDSQLPKDRFSAERLKGVDSTLKIQPAELGDSAVYLCASSDSGPTQYFGPGTRLTVL.

V gene TRBV4-1 combines with J gene TRBJ2-7; 13 nucleotides line up with TRBD2. The CDR3 spans 16 residues. V trimming: 1 base; J trimming: 3 bases; junction bases outside the gene matches: 3. Germline V gene sequence: CDR1 MGHRA, CDR2 YSYEKL. The CDR3 here is CASSQGRTSGGYEQYF. As DNA, the CDR3 is TGCGCCAGCAGCCAAGGAAGGACTAGCGGGGGCTACGAGCAGTACTTC.

V usage is TRBV2 and J usage is TRBJ1-4; no clear D. V was shortened by 8 bases and J by 8 bases, with 15 bases between the two germline ends. Per germline, CDR1 SNHLY and CDR2 FYNNEI. This CDR3 is built from 13 residues. CDR3 nucleotides: TGTGCCAGCGGCCTAGCCGAGGACGAAAAACTGTTTTTT. Amino acids: CASGLAEDEKLFF.

The gene calls are TRBV7-2 and TRBJ2-7; 8 bases match TRBD1. The trim removed 4 bases at V and 2 bases at J, leaving 4 bases unmatched. The germline gives CDR1 SGHTA, CDR2 FQGNSA. The CDR3 has 14 amino acids. The CDR3 nucleotides are TGTGCCAGCAGCTCGACAGGGGCTCCCTACGAGCAGTACTTC. Translated, it gives CASSSTGAPYEQYF.